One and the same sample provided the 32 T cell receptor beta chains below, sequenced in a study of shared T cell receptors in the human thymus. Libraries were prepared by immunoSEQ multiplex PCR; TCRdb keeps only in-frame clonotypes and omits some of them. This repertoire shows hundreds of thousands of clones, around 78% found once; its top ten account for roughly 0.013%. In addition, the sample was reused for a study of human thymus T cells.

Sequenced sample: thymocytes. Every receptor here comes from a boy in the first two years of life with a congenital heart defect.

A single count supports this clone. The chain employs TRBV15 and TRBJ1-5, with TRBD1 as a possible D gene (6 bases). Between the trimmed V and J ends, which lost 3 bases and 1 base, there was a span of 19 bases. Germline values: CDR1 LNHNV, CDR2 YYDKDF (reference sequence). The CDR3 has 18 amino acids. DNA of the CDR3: TGTGCCACCAGCAGGTGGCAGGGGTTTTTAAAGAGCAATCAGCCCCAGCATTTT. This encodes CATSRWQGFLKSNQPQHF.

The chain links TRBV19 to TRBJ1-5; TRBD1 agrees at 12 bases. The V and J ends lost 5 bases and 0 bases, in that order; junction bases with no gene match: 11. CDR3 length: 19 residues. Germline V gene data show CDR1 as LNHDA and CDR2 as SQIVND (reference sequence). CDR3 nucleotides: TGTGCCAGTAGTTCGTCGGGACAGGGGGCCGAATATAGCAATCAGCCCCAGCATTTT. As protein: CASSSSGQGAEYSNQPQHF.

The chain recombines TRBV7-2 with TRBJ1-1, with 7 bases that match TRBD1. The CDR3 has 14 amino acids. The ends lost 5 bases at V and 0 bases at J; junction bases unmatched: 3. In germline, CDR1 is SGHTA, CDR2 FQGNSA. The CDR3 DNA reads TGTGCCAGCAGCAGCACAGGGGTGAACACTGAAGCTTTCTTT. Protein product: CASSSTGVNTEAFF.

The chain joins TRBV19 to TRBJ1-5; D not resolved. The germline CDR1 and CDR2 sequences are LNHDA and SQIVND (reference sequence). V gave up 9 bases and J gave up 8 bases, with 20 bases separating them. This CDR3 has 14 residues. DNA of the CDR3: TGTGCCAGCAATCCGGCAGGCTTGGAGGAGCCCCAGCATTTT. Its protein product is CASNPAGLEEPQHF.

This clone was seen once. The CDR3 sequence is CASSYGSGPSYEQYF. The CDR3 nucleotides are TGTGCCAGCAGTTACGGGTCAGGGCCCTCCTACGAGCAGTACTTC. This sequence joins TRBV6-8 and TRBJ2-7; D perhaps matches TRBD1 (5 bases). This CDR3 has 15 residues. Germline V gene data show CDR1 as MNHGY and CDR2 as SAAAGT. Trimming cost V 2 bases and J 0 bases, with 11 bases left between them.

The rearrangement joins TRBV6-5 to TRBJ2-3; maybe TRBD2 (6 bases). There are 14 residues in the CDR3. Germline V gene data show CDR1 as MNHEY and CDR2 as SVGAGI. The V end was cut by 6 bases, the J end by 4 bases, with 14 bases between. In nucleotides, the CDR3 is TGTGCCAGCAGCTCGAATCGGGAGCCAGATACGCAGTATTTT. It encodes CASSSNREPDTQYF.

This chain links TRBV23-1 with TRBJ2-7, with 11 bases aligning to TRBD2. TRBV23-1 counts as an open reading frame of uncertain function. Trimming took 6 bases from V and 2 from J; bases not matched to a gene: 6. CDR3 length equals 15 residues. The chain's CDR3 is CASRKGLADPYEQYF. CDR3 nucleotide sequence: TGCGCCAGCAGGAAGGGACTAGCGGACCCCTACGAGCAGTACTTC.

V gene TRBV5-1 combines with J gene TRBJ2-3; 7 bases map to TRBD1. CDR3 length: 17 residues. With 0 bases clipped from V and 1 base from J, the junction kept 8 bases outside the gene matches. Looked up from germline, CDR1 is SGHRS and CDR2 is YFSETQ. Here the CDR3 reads CASSLGRKGAGTDTQYF. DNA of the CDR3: TGCGCCAGCAGCTTGGGGCGGAAGGGGGCGGGCACAGATACGCAGTATTTT. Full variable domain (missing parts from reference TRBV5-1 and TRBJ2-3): KAGVTQTPRYLIKTRGQQVTLSCSPISGHRSVSWYQQTPGQGLQFLFEYFSETQRNKGNFPGRFSGRQFSNSRSEMNVSTLELGDSALYLCASSLGRKGAGTDTQYFGPGTRLTVL.

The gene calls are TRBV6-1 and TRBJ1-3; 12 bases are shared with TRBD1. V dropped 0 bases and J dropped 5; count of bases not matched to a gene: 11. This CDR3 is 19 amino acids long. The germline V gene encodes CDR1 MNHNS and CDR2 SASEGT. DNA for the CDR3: TGTGCCAGCAGTGAAGCGGTGGGGACAGGGGGCGCTAAGAGAAACACCATATATTTT. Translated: CASSEAVGTGGAKRNTIYF.

CDR3 region: CASSPGLAGKSYEQYF. CDR3 bases: TGCGCCAGCAGCCCGGGACTAGCGGGAAAGTCCTACGAGCAGTACTTC. V gene TRBV5-1 combines with J gene TRBJ2-7; 13 positions agree with TRBD2. V lost 4 bases to trimming and J lost 1 base; unmatched junction nucleotides: 5. The V gene's germline CDR1 is SGHRS and CDR2 YFSETQ. The CDR3 is made up of 16 amino acids.

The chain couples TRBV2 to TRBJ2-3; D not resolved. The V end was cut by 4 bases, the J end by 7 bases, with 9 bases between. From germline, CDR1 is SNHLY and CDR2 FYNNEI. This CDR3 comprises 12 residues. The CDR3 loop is CASSGGPHTQYF. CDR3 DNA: TGTGCCAGCAGTGGAGGCCCCCATACGCAGTATTTT.

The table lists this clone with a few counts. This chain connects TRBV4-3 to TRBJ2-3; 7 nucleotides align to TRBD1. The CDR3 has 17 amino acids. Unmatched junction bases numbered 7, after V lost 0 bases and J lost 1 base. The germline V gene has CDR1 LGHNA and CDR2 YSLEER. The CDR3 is CASSQDRNRGRTDTQYF. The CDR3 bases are TGCGCCAGCAGCCAAGATCGAAACAGGGGCCGCACAGATACGCAGTATTTT.

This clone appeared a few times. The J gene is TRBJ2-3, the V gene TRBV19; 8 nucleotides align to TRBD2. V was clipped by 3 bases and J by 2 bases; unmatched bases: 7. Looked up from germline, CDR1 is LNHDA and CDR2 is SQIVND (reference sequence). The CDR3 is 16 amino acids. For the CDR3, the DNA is TGTGCCAGTAGTATCCGGGAGGGGTGGGACACAGATACGCAGTATTTT. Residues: CASSIREGWDTDTQYF.

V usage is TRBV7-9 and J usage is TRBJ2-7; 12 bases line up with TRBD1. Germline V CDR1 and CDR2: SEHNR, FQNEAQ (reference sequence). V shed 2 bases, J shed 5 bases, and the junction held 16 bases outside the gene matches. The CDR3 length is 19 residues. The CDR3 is CASSLWAPRGTGGQNEQYF. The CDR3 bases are TGTGCCAGCAGCTTATGGGCCCCACGAGGGACAGGGGGCCAGAACGAGCAGTACTTC.

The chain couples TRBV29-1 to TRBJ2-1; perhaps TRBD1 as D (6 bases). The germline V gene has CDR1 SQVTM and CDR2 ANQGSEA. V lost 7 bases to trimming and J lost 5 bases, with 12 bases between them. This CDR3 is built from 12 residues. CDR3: CSAWGRHNEQFF. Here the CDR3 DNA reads TGCAGCGCCTGGGGGCGGCACAATGAGCAGTTCTTC.

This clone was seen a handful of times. CDR3 nucleotide sequence: TGTGCCAGCAGTGAAAATAGGGACAGGGACAATCAGCCCCAGCATTTT. It encodes CASSENRDRDNQPQHF. This chain links TRBV25-1 with TRBJ1-5; 9 bases are a match to TRBD1. Germline values: CDR1 MGHDK, CDR2 SYGVNS. After removal of 2 bases from V and 3 bases from J, the junction contained 5 bases not matched to a gene. This CDR3 is 16 amino acids long.

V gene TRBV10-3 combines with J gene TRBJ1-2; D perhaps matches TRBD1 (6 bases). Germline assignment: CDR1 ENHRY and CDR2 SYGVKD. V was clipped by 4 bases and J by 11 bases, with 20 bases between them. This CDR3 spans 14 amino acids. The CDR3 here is CAISVGQPTQIYTF. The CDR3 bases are TGTGCCATCAGTGTCGGACAGCCGACCCAAATTTACACCTTC.

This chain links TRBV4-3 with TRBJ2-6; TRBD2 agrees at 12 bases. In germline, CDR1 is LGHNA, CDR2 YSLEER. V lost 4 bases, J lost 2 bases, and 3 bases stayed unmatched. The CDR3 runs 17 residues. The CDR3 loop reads CASSPRTSGTGANVLTF. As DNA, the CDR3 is TGCGCCAGCAGCCCACGGACTAGCGGGACTGGGGCCAACGTCCTGACTTTC.

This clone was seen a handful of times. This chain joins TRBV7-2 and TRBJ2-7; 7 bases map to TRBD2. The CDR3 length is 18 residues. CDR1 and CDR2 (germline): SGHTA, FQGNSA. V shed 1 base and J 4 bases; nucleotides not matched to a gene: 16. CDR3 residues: CASSLGGRGGSVEYEQYF. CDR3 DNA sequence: TGTGCCAGCAGCTTAGGTGGGCGGGGCGGGAGCGTTGAGTACGAGCAGTACTTC.

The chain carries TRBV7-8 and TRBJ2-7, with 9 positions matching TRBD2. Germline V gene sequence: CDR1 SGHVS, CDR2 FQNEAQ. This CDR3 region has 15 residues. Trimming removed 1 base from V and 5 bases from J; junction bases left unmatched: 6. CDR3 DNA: TGTGCCAGCAGCTTAGGTGGGACTAGCTATGACGAGCAGTACTTC. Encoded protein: CASSLGGTSYDEQYF. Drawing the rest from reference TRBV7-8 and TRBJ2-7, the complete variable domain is GAGVSQSPRYKVAKRGQDVALRCDPISGHVSLFWYQQALGQGPEFLTYFQNEAQLDKSGLPSDRFFAERPEGSVSTLKIQRTQQEDSAVYLCASSLGGTSYDEQYFGPGTRLTVT.

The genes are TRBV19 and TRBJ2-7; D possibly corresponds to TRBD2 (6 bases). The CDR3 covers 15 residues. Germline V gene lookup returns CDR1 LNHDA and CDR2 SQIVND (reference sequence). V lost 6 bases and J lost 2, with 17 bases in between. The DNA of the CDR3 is TGTGCCAGTAGCCTCGGGGCGGGAACCGCCTACGAGCAGTACTTC. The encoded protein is CASSLGAGTAYEQYF.

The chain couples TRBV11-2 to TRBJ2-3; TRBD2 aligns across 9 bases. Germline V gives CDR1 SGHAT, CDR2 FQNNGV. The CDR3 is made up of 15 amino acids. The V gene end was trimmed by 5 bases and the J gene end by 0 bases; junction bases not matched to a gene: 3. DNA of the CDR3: TGTGCCAGCAGCCATAGCGGGGGTAGCACAGATACGCAGTATTTT. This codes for CASSHSGGSTDTQYF.

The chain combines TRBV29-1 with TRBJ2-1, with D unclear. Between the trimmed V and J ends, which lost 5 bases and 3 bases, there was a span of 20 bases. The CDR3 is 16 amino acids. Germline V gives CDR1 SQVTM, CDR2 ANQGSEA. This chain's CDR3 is CSVLLATHSFYNEQFF. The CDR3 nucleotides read TGCAGCGTTCTATTAGCCACGCACTCCTTCTACAATGAGCAGTTCTTC.

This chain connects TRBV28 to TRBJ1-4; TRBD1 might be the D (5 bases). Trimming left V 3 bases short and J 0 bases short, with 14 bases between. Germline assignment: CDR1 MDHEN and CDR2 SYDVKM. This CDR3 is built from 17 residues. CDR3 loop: CASSFAPTASTNEKLFF. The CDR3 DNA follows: TGTGCCAGCAGTTTTGCCCCGACAGCTTCAACTAATGAAAAACTGTTTTTT.

In nucleotides, the CDR3 is TGTGCCAGCAGTGGGGAGGAGGGGTTAGTGCAGTTCTTC. It codes for CASSGEEGLVQFF. The chain employs TRBV2 and TRBJ2-1; D perhaps matches TRBD2 (6 bases). Germline loops: CDR1 SNHLY, CDR2 FYNNEI. The CDR3 length is 13 residues. V lost 4 bases, J lost 12 bases, and 16 bases lay in between.

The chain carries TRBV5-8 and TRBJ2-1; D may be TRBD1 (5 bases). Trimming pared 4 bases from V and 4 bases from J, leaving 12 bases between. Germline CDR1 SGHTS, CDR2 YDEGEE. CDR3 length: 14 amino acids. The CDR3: CASSSDSPYNEQFF. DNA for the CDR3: TGTGCCAGCAGCAGCGACAGTCCTTACAATGAGCAGTTCTTC.

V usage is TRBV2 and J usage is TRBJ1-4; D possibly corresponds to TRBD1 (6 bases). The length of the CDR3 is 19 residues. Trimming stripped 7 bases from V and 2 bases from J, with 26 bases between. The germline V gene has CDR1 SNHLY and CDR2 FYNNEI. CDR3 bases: TGTGCCAGCAATTACCCACAGGGAACAATCGGGCCGACTAATGAAAAACTGTTTTTT. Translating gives CASNYPQGTIGPTNEKLFF.

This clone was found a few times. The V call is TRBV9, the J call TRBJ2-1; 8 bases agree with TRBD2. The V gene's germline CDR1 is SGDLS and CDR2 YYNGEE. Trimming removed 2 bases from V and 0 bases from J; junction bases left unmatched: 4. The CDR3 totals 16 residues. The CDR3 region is CASSVSGASSYNEQFF. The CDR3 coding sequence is TGTGCCAGCAGCGTTAGCGGGGCTAGCTCCTACAATGAGCAGTTCTTC. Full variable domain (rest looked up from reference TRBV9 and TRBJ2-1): DSGVTQTPKHLITATGQRVTLRCSPRSGDLSVYWYQQSLDQGLQFLIQYYNGEERAKGNILERFSAQQFPDLHSELNLSSLELGDSALYFCASSVSGASSYNEQFFGPGTRLTVL.

CDR3 amino acids: CATSQDPNYGYTF. The DNA of the CDR3 is TGTGCCACATCCCAGGATCCTAACTATGGCTACACCTTC. V is TRBV19 and J is TRBJ1-2, with D unclear. Germline V lookup: CDR1 LNHDA, CDR2 SQIVND (reference sequence). Trimming pared 10 bases from V and 0 bases from J, leaving 12 bases between. This CDR3 spans 13 amino acids.

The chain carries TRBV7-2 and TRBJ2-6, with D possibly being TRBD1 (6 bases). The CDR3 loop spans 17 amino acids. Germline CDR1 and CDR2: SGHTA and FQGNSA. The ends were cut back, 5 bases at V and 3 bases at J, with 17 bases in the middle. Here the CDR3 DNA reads TGTGCCAGCAGCCTTCAAATACAGGGATTTGGGGCCAACGTCCTGACTTTC. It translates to CASSLQIQGFGANVLTF. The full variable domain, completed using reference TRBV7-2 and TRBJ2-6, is GAGVSQSPSNKVTEKGKDVELRCDPISGHTALYWYRQSLGQGLEFLIYFQGNSAPDKSGLPSDRFSAERTGGSVSTLTIQRTQQEDSAVYLCASSLQIQGFGANVLTFGAGSRLTVL.

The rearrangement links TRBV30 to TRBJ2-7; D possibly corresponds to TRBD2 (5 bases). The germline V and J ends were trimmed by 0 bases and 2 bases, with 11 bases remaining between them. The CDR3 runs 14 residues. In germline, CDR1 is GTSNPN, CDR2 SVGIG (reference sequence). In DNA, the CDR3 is TGTGCCTGGAGTGTTACTGGGGAGACCTACGAGCAGTACTTC. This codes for CAWSVTGETYEQYF.

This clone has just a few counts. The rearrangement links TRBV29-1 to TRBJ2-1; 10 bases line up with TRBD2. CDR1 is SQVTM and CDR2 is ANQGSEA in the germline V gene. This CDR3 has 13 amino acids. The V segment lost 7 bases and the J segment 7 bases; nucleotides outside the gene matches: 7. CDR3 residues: CSGSSGRINEQFF. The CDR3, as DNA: TGCAGCGGCTCTAGCGGGAGAATAAATGAGCAGTTCTTC.